Below, 22 T cell receptor beta chains from the same sample are listed, as sequenced in a study of shared clonotypes between healthy human individuals. Sequencing was performed with immunoSEQ multiplex PCR; in TCRdb, only in-frame clones are kept and a portion is missing. The sample records about 490,000 clones, around 80% being singletons. Material for sequencing was PBMCs. The receptors come from a woman between 40 and 50 years old in good health. Some clones in this sample may be carry-over from other donors' samples.

This clone has just a few counts. The CDR3 coding sequence is TGTGCCAGCAGCCCCATAATAGCGGGAGGGGGCGAGACCCAGTACTTC. It encodes CASSPIIAGGGETQYF. V usage is TRBV7-9 and J usage is TRBJ2-5, with 11 bases lining up with TRBD2. Germline V gene data show CDR1 as SEHNR and CDR2 as FQNEAQ (reference sequence). CDR3 length equals 16 residues. With V trimmed by 5 bases and J by 5 bases, 10 bases remained unmatched.

The chain joins TRBV7-9 to TRBJ1-1, with 7 bases aligning to TRBD1. CDR1 and CDR2 (germline): SEHNR, FQNEAQ (reference sequence). CDR3 size: 15 residues. The V gene end was trimmed by 0 bases and the J gene end by 9 bases; junction bases not matched to a gene: 10. The CDR3 nucleotides are TGTGCCAGCAGCTTAGCGGTTCCATCAGGGGGAAAAGCTTTCTTT. Amino acids: CASSLAVPSGGKAFF. The entire variable domain, with the rest obtained from reference TRBV7-9 and TRBJ1-1, is as follows: DTGVSQNPRHKITKRGQNVTFRCDPISEHNRLYWYRQTLGQGPEFLTYFQNEAQLEKSRLLSDRFSAERPKGSFSTLEIQRTEQGDSAMYLCASSLAVPSGGKAFFGQGTRLTVV.

About this clone: A far larger clone lies a single base away; this is likely a read error. The chain recombines TRBV30 with TRBJ2-5; D is perhaps TRBD2 (6 bases). The CDR3 is 13 residues long. CDR1 and CDR2 from the germline V gene are GTSNPN and SVGIG (reference sequence). The DNA for the CDR3 is TGTGCCTGGAGTCACGGCAGTCGGGAGACCAAGTACTTC. Its translation: CAWSHGSRETKYF.

Notes on this clone: A far larger clone is a single base away, which makes a read error likely. The chain is built from TRBV10-3 and TRBJ2-1; TRBD2 is a possible D gene (5 bases). The CDR3 loop spans 14 amino acids. Germline V gene data show CDR1 as ENHRY and CDR2 as SYGVKD. The CDR3: CAISEGSSYSEQFF. For the CDR3, the DNA is TGTGCCATCAGTGAAGGGAGCTCCTACAGTGAGCAGTTCTTC.

The J gene is TRBJ1-1, the V gene TRBV6-5; D perhaps matches TRBD1 (5 bases). V gave up 2 bases and J gave up 1 base, with 8 bases separating them. The CDR3 loop spans 14 amino acids. Per the germline V gene, CDR1 is MNHEY and CDR2 is SVGAGI. CDR3 bases: TGTGCCAGCAGTTACGGGGGGAAGAACACTGAAGCTTTCTTT. The encoded protein is CASSYGGKNTEAFF.

This clone was found once. The junction does not match germline at one end; this may be a read error. This chain connects TRBV7-7 to TRBJ2-1; 8 bases match TRBD2. The CDR3 is 14 residues long. Germline CDR1 and CDR2: SSHAT and FNYEAQ (reference sequence). CDR3: CASSLQREIGEQFF. Written as DNA, the CDR3 is TGTGCTAGCAGCTTACAGCGGGAGATAGGTGAGCAGTTCTTC. The whole variable domain, filled in from reference TRBV7-7 and TRBJ2-1, reads GAGVSQSPRYKVTKRGQDVTLRCDPISSHATLYWYQQALGQGPEFLTYFNYEAQPDKSGLPSDRFSAERPEGSISTLTIQRTEQRDSAMYRCASSLQREIGEQFFGPGTRLTVL.

The chain carries TRBV5-6 and TRBJ2-1; D may be TRBD1 (5 bases). The CDR3 contains 16 residues. Germline values: CDR1 SGHDT, CDR2 YYEEEE. With 6 bases removed from V and 0 bases from J, the gap between germline ends came to 16 bases. The CDR3 is CASTQGPRSSYNEQFF. CDR3 in DNA: TGTGCCAGCACCCAGGGCCCCAGAAGCTCCTACAATGAGCAGTTCTTC.

Of note for this clone: Within the sample, other DNA sequences also encode this same CDR3. The chain employs TRBV28 and TRBJ1-2; 9 bases are a match to TRBD1. Trimming at V came to 6 bases and at J to 8 bases, leaving 7 bases not matched to a gene. The CDR3 is 13 residues long. The germline V gene encodes CDR1 MDHEN and CDR2 SYDVKM. In DNA form, the CDR3 reads TGTGCCAGCAGCCCCGGGACAGGGTACGGCTACACCTTC. Translating gives CASSPGTGYGYTF.

The chain couples TRBV7-9 to TRBJ2-5; a possible D gene is TRBD1 (6 bases). This CDR3 comprises 16 residues. V lost 1 base and J lost 7, with 19 bases in between. Germline V lookup: CDR1 SEHNR, CDR2 FQNEAQ (reference sequence). The CDR3 nucleotides are TGTGCCAGCAGCTTAGTTTTGGGGCAGGGGACGGGGACCCAGTACTTC. Its translation: CASSLVLGQGTGTQYF.

The rearrangement joins TRBV5-4 to TRBJ1-1; D unresolved. The CDR3 is made up of 13 amino acids. Trimming stripped 4 bases from V and 6 bases from J, with 13 bases between. Looked up from germline, CDR1 is SGHNT and CDR2 is YYREEE (reference sequence). This CDR3 is CASSVQNGPEAFF. As DNA, the CDR3 is TGTGCCAGCAGCGTACAGAATGGCCCTGAAGCTTTCTTT.

This chain links TRBV5-1 with TRBJ2-3, with 12 nucleotides matching TRBD2. Germline V gives CDR1 SGHRS, CDR2 YFSETQ. This CDR3 contains 15 residues. Trimming at V came to 4 bases and at J to 4 bases, leaving 4 bases not matched to a gene. CDR3 amino acids: CASSRTSGTADTQYF. The CDR3 DNA is TGCGCCAGCAGCCGGACTAGCGGGACCGCAGATACGCAGTATTTT.

The J gene is TRBJ2-3, the V gene TRBV25-1; D perhaps matches TRBD1 (6 bases). V shed 6 bases and J shed 3 bases, with 10 bases lying between them. The CDR3 sequence is 13 residues long. Germline CDR1 and CDR2: MGHDK and SYGVNS. CDR3 nucleotides: TGTGCCAGCAGGAGGACAGCTACAGATACGCAGTATTTT. It yields the protein CASRRTATDTQYF.

The CDR3 DNA reads as TGCGCCAGCAGCCAAGGGGGTGTTGTGGGAGTAGGGACCGGGGAGCTGTTTTTT. Its protein is CASSQGGVVGVGTGELFF. The J gene is TRBJ2-2, the V gene TRBV4-1; a possible D gene is TRBD2 (5 bases). The CDR3 is made up of 18 amino acids. Trimming removed 1 base from V and 5 bases from J, with 20 bases in between. Germline V CDR1 and CDR2: MGHRA, YSYEKL.

This chain uses TRBV2 with TRBJ1-1, with a weak D call TRBD1 (6 bases). The CDR3 has 15 amino acids. The ends were cut back, 0 bases at V and 5 bases at J, with 13 bases in the middle. Germline V gene lookup returns CDR1 SNHLY and CDR2 FYNNEI. The DNA for the CDR3 is TGTGCCAGCAGTGAAGCGCTTCGGGGGCTGACTGAAGCTTTCTTT. Amino acid sequence: CASSEALRGLTEAFF. The variable domain in full, completed from reference TRBV2 and TRBJ1-1, reads EPEVTQTPSHQVTQMGQEVILRCVPISNHLYFYWYRQILGQKVEFLVSFYNNEISEKSEIFDDQFSVERPDGSNFTLKIRSTKLEDSAMYFCASSEALRGLTEAFFGQGTRLTVV.

This chain links TRBV19 with TRBJ1-4, with a possible D match to TRBD1 (6 bases). Germline loops: CDR1 LNHDA, CDR2 SQIVND (reference sequence). With 7 bases removed from V and 6 bases from J, the gap between germline ends came to 9 bases. CDR3 length: 12 residues. Here the CDR3 DNA reads TGTGCCAGTACCCACAGGGATGAAAAACTGTTTTTT. Translating gives CASTHRDEKLFF.

V is TRBV5-1 and J is TRBJ1-1; D is possibly TRBD1 (6 bases). V was pared by 1 base and J by 1 base, with 11 bases between. This CDR3 has 15 residues. Germline values: CDR1 SGHRS, CDR2 YFSETQ. CDR3 amino acids: CASSLIGGPNTEAFF. CDR3 DNA sequence: TGCGCCAGCAGCTTGATCGGGGGGCCGAACACTGAAGCTTTCTTT.

This clone was recorded once. This rearrangement joins TRBV27 to TRBJ2-1; unclear D gene. Germline V gene sequence: CDR1 MNHEY, CDR2 SMNVEV (reference sequence). The CDR3 consists of 14 residues. The V and J ends lost 2 bases and 6 bases respectively, with 11 bases between them. The DNA for the CDR3 is TGTGCCAGCAGTTTAGAAGGTCAGATCAATGAGCAGTTCTTC. It translates to CASSLEGQINEQFF.

This chain connects TRBV5-6 to TRBJ1-1; D call uncertain. Trimming removed 2 bases at V and 5 bases at J, with 22 bases between. CDR3 size: 17 residues. Germline V gene lookup returns CDR1 SGHDT and CDR2 YYEEEE. CDR3 protein: CASSFVRISVRGTEAFF. CDR3 nucleotides: TGTGCCAGCAGCTTCGTCCGAATCAGCGTACGAGGAACTGAAGCTTTCTTT.

This chain uses TRBV27 with TRBJ2-2, with 8 bases lining up with TRBD1. Per the germline V gene, CDR1 is MNHEY and CDR2 is SMNVEV (reference sequence). The CDR3 is 14 amino acids. V trimming: 5 bases; J trimming: 7 bases; junction bases outside the gene matches: 6. The DNA of the CDR3 is TGTGCCAGCAGTCCCACAGGGGGAATCGGGGAGCTGTTTTTT. It yields the protein CASSPTGGIGELFF.

This chain joins TRBV11-1 and TRBJ2-7; perhaps TRBD1 as D (6 bases). This CDR3 comprises 14 residues. The germline CDR1 and CDR2 sequences are SGHAT and FQDESV (reference sequence). Trimming took 5 bases from V and 2 from J, leaving 13 bases between them. CDR3 residues: CASSPRDKPYEQYF. In DNA, the CDR3 is TGTGCCAGCAGCCCCCGGGACAAACCCTACGAGCAGTACTTC.

CDR3 bases: TGTGCCAGCAGCTTAGCGGCGGGTAGATGGAATGAGCAGTTCTTC. This encodes CASSLAAGRWNEQFF. The rearrangement uses TRBV7-9 and TRBJ2-1, with D perhaps TRBD2 (5 bases). Trimming pared 0 bases from V and 7 bases from J, leaving 13 bases between. The CDR3 runs to 15 residues. Germline assignment: CDR1 SEHNR and CDR2 FQNEAQ (reference sequence).

Details on this clone: Other DNA sequences in the same sample also yield this CDR3. The CDR3 sequence is CASSAGTGTEAFF. The DNA for the CDR3 is TGTGCCAGCAGCGCCGGGACAGGAACTGAAGCTTTCTTT. The rearrangement joins TRBV9 to TRBJ1-1, with 8 positions matching TRBD1. From germline, CDR1 is SGDLS and CDR2 YYNGEE. The V and J ends lost 3 bases and 5 bases, in that order; junction bases with no gene match: 3. The CDR3 totals 13 residues.